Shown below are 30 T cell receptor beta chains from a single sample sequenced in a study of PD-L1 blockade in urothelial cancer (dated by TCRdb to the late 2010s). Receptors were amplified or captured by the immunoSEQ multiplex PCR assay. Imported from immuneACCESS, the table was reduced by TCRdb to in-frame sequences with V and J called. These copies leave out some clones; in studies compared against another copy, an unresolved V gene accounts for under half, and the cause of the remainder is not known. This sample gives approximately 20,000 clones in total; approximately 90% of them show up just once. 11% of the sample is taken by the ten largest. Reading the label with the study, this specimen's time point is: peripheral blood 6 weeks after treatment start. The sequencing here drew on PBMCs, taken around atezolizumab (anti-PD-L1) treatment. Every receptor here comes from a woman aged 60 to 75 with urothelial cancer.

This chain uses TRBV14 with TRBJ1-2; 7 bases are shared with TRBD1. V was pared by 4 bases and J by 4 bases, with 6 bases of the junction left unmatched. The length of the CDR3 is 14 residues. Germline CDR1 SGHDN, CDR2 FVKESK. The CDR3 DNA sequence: TGTGCCAGCAGCCGTACAGGGGACTCCTATGGCTACACCTTC. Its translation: CASSRTGDSYGYTF.

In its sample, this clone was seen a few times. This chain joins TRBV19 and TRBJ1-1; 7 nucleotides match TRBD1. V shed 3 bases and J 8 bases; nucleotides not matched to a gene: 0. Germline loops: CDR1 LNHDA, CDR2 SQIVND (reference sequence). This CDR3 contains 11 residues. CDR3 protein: CASSMTGEAFF. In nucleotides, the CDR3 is TGTGCCAGTAGTATGACAGGGGAAGCTTTCTTT.

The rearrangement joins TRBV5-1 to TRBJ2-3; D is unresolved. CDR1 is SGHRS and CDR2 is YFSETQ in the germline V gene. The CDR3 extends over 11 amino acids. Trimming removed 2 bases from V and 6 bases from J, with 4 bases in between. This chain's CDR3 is CASSFADTQYF. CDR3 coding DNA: TGCGCCAGCAGCTTTGCGGATACGCAGTATTTT.

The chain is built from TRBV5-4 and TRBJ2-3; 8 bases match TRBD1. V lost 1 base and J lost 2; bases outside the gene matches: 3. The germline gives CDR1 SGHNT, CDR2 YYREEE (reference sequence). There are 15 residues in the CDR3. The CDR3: CASSLRTGITDTQYF. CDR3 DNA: TGTGCCAGCAGCTTGCGGACAGGGATCACAGATACGCAGTATTTT.

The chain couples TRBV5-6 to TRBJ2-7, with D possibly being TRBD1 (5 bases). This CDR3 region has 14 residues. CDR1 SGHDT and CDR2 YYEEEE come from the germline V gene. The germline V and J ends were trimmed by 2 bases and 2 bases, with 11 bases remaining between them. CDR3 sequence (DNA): TGTGCCAGCAGCTTAGAGGTCAGGGCCTACGAGCAGTACTTC. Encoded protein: CASSLEVRAYEQYF.

The CDR3 here is CASSDPGQGYEQYF. The CDR3 coding sequence is TGTGCCAGCAGTGATCCGGGACAGGGCTACGAGCAGTACTTC. This chain joins TRBV6-1 and TRBJ2-7, with 9 positions matching TRBD1. Germline CDR1 and CDR2: MNHNS and SASEGT. The ends lost 3 bases at V and 3 bases at J; junction bases unmatched: 3. This CDR3 is built from 14 residues.

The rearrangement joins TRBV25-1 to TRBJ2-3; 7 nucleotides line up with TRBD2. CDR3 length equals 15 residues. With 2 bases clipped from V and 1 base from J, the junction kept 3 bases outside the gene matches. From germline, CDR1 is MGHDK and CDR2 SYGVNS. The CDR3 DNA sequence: TGTGCCAGCAGTGAACACCGGGGGGGCACAGATACGCAGTATTTT. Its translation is CASSEHRGGTDTQYF.

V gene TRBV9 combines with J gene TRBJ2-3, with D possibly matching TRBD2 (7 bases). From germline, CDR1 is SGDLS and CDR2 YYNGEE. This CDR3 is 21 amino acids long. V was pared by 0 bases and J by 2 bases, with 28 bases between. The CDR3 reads CASSVVGGGSSGGHFTDTQYF. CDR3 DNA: TGTGCCAGCAGCGTAGTGGGGGGCGGGTCGTCGGGGGGACATTTCACAGATACGCAGTATTTT.

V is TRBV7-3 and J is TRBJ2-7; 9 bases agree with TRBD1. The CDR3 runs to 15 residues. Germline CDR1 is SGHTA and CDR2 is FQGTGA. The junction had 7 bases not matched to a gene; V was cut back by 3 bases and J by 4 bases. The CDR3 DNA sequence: TGTGCCAGCAGCTTTGGTGGGGGGACAGGGTACGAGCAGTACTTC. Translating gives CASSFGGGTGYEQYF.

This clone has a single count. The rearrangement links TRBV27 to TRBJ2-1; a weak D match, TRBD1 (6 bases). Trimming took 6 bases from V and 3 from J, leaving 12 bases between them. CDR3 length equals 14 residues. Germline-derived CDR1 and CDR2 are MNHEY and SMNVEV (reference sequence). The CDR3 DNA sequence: TGTGCCAGCAGAGTAATGGACAGCTACAATGAGCAGTTCTTC. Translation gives CASRVMDSYNEQFF.

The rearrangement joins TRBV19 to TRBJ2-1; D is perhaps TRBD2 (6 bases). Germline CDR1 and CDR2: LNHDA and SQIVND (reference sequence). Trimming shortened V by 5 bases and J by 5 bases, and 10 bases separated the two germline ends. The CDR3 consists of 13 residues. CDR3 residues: CASSGRSDNEQFF. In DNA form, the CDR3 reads TGTGCCAGTAGTGGGAGGTCCGACAATGAGCAGTTCTTC.

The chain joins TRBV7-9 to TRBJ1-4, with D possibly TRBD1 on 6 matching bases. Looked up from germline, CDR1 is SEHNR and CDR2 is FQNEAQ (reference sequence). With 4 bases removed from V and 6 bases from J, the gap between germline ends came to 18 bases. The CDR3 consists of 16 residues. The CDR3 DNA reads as TGTGCCAGCAGCTCACAGGGCCGCCCCCTTGATGAAAAACTGTTTTTT. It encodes CASSSQGRPLDEKLFF.

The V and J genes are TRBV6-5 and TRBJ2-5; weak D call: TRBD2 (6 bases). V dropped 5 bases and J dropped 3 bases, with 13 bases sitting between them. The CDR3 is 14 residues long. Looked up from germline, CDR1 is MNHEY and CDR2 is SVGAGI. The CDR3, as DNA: TGTGCCAGCAGTCCGCTTTGGGGGGAAGAGACCCAGTACTTC. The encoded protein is CASSPLWGEETQYF.

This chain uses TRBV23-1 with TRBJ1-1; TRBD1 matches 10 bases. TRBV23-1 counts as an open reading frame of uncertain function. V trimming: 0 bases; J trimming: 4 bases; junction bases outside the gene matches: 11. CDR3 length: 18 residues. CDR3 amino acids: CASSQSYDRGRRFTEAFF. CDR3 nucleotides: TGCGCCAGCAGTCAATCGTACGACAGGGGGCGGCGGTTCACTGAAGCTTTCTTT.

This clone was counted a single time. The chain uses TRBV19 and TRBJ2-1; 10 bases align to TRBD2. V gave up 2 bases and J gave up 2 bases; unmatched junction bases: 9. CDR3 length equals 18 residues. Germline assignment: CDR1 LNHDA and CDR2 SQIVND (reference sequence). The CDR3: CASSIYSGGAYAYNEQFF. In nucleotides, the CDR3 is TGTGCCAGTAGTATATACAGCGGGGGGGCCTATGCCTACAATGAGCAGTTCTTC. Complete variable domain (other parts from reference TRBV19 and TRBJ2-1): DGGITQSPKYLFRKEGQNVTLSCEQNLNHDAMYWYRQDPGQGLRLIYYSQIVNDFQKGDIAEGYSVSREKKESFPLTVTSAQKNPTAFYLCASSIYSGGAYAYNEQFFGPGTRLTVL.

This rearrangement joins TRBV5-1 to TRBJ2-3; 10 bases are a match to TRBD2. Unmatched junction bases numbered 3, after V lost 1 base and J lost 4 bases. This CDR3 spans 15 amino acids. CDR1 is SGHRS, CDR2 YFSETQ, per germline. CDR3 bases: TGCGCCAGCAGCTTGATGAGCGGGGGGGCAGATACGCAGTATTTT. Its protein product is CASSLMSGGADTQYF.

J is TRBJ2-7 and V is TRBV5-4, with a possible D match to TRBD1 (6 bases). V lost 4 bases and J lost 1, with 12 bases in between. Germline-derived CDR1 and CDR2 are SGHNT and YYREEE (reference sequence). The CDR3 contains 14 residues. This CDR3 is CASSALTGSYEQYF. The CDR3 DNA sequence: TGTGCCAGCAGCGCTTTAACAGGGTCCTACGAGCAGTACTTC. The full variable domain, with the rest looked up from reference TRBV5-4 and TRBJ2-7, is ETGVTQSPTHLIKTRGQQVTLRCSSQSGHNTVSWYQQALGQGPQFIFQYYREEENGRGNFPPRFSGLQFPNYSSELNVNALELDDSALYLCASSALTGSYEQYFGPGTRLTVT.

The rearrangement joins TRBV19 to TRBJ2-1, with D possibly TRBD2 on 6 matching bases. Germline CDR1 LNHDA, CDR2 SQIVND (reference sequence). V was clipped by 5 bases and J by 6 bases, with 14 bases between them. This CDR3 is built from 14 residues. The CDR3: CASSPLTSPNEQFF. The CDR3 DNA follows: TGTGCCAGTAGTCCACTGACTAGTCCCAATGAGCAGTTCTTC.

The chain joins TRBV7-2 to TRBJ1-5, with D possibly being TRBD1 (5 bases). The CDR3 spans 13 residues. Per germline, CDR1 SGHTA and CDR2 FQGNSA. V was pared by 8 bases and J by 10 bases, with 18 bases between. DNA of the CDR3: TGTGCCAGCGGAATCGACATGGGGCAACCCCAGCATTTT. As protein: CASGIDMGQPQHF.

CDR3 sequence (DNA): TGTGCCAGCAGCTTGGCCGGGACTAGCTCTCGACTGTGGCAGTTCTTC. Amino acids: CASSLAGTSSRLWQFF. This sequence joins TRBV5-4 and TRBJ2-1, with 9 bases that match TRBD2. Trimming at V came to 0 bases and at J to 12 bases, leaving 13 bases not matched to a gene. CDR3 length equals 16 residues. Germline lookup yields CDR1 SGHNT and CDR2 YYREEE (reference sequence).

CDR3 in amino acids: CASSFTSAHYEQYF. In DNA form, the CDR3 reads TGTGCCAGCAGTTTTACTAGCGCCCACTACGAGCAGTACTTC. J is TRBJ2-7 and V is TRBV27, with 7 bases identical to TRBD2. J gave up 3 bases and V 3 bases, and 5 bases lay outside the gene matches. There are 14 residues in the CDR3. CDR1 is MNHEY, CDR2 SMNVEV, per germline (reference sequence).

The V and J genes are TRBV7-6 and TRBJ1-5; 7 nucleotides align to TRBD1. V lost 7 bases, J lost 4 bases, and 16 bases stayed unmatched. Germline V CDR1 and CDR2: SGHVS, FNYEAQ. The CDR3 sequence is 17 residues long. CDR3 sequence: CASTPRGGTESNQPQHF. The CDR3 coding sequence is TGTGCCAGCACCCCCCGCGGGGGGACAGAGTCAAATCAGCCCCAGCATTTT.

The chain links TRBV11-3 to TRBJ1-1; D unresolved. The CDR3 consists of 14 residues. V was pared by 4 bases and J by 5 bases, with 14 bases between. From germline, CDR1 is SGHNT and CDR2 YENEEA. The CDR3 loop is CASSSRSGGTEAFF. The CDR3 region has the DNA TGTGCCAGCAGCTCCAGGTCCGGCGGGACTGAAGCTTTCTTT.

CDR3: CASSSLETQYF. The CDR3 region has the DNA TGTGCCAGCAGCTCCCTGGAGACCCAGTACTTC. J is TRBJ2-5 and V is TRBV5-4, with unresolved D. V shed 3 bases and J shed 5 bases, with 5 bases lying between them. The V gene's germline CDR1 is SGHNT and CDR2 YYREEE (reference sequence). The CDR3 runs to 11 residues.

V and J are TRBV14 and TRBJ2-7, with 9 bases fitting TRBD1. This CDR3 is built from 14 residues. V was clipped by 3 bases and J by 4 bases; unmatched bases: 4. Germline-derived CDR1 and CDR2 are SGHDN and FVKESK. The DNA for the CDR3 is TGTGCCAGCAGCCACGGGACAGGGTGGTACGAGCAGTACTTC. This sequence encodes CASSHGTGWYEQYF.

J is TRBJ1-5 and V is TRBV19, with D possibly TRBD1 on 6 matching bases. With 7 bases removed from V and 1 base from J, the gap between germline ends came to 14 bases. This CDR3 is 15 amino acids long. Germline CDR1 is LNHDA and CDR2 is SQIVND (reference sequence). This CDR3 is CASTQQGWSNQPQHF. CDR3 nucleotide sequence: TGTGCCAGTACCCAACAGGGTTGGAGCAATCAGCCCCAGCATTTT.

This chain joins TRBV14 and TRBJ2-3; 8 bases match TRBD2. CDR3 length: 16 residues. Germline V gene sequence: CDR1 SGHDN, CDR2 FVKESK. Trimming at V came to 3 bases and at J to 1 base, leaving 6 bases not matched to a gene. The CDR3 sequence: CASSHLAGLGTDTQYF. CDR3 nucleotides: TGTGCCAGCAGCCACCTAGCGGGTCTTGGCACAGATACGCAGTATTTT.

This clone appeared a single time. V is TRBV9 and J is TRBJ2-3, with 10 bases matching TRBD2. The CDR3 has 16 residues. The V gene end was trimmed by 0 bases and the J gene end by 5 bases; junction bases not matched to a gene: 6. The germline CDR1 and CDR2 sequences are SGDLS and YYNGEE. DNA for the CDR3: TGTGCCAGCAGCGTAGGCCTAGCGGGAGCCCAAGATACGCAGTATTTT. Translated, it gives CASSVGLAGAQDTQYF.

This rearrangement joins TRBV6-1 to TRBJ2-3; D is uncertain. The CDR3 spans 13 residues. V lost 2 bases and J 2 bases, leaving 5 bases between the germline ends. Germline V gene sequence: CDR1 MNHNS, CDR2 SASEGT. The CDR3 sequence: CASSELLTDTQYF. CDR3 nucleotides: TGTGCCAGCAGTGAACTCCTCACAGATACGCAGTATTTT.

In DNA form, the CDR3 reads TGTGCCAGCAGCACCAGAACCACAGATACGCAGTATTTT. Protein product: CASSTRTTDTQYF. The chain links TRBV11-2 to TRBJ2-3; D is undetermined. With 5 bases removed from V and 2 bases from J, the gap between germline ends came to 8 bases. Germline CDR1 and CDR2: SGHAT and FQNNGV. This CDR3 contains 13 residues.